The clone carrying this T cell receptor beta chain is deemed medium-sized. These data originate in a study of neurological immune-mediated disorders. Trimming cost V 6 bases and J 9 bases; bases outside gene matches: 9. This CDR3 spans 14 amino acids. Germline V gene lookup returns CDR1 MDHEN and CDR2 SYDVKM. Synthesis of cDNA used 5'RACE (with 10-nucleotide random UMIs). TCRdb re-called the 5' RACE reads through MiXCR, storing one row per CDR3 protein. Altogether about 28,000 distinct CDR3 sequences are present, approximately 12% being singletons, with the ten largest covering 7.8%. Unsorted libraries used 2 million PBMCs kept at -80 degrees C.

The chain employs TRBV28 and TRBJ2-7; 12 positions agree with TRBD2. The specimen sequenced was PBMCs. This sequence originates from a man in his sixties in good health. Here the CDR3 reads CASSTRLAGVVQYF. CDR3 in DNA: TGTGCCAGCAGCACAAGACTAGCGGGAGTTGTGCAGTACTTC. The variable domain in full, completed from reference TRBV28 and TRBJ2-7, reads DVKVTQSSRYLVKRTGEKVFLECVQDMDHENMFWYRQDPGLGLRLIYFSYDVKMKEKGDIPEGYSVSREKKERFSLILESASTNQTSMYLCASSTRLAGVVQYFGPGTRLTVT.